The sample holds one count of the clone carrying this T cell receptor beta chain. The antigen remains undetermined. Germline V CDR1 and CDR2: SEHNR, FQNEAQ (reference sequence). The V gene lost 5 bases and the J gene lost 6 bases, with 11 bases spanning the gap. The CDR3 sequence is 12 residues long. These data are taken from a study of shared clonotypes between healthy human individuals. Deep-level settings were used for running the assay. Sequencing was performed with immunoSEQ multiplex PCR; in TCRdb, only in-frame clones are kept and a portion is missing. The sample lists 550,000 to 800,000 clones; about nine tenths were seen once. The donor cohort consisted entirely of Caucasian adults residing in Nashville, Tennessee. General study findings and limits: Sorted-subset samples were not fully sequenced, rarefaction indicated. Generation probability values for non-shared clonotypes were lower than those for clonotypes shared by all four donors.

The J gene is TRBJ2-7, the V gene TRBV7-9; no clear D. The receptor was isolated from a man aged 18 to 30 in good health. Some clones in this sample may be carry-over from other donors' samples. What was sequenced was memory CD8+ T cells from PBMCs. The subset denotes: CD45RO+ cells pooled with CCR7-negative TemRA cells. CDR3 nucleotide sequence: TGTGCCAGCAGCCTACCTCGAGGCGAGCAGTACTTC. Protein: CASSLPRGEQYF.